The 20 T cell receptor beta chains below all came from one sample that was sequenced in a study of control samples from healthy donors and cancer patients. The assay was immunoSEQ multiplex PCR, and TCRdb's table has in-frame clones only and misses some. The table shows about 96,000 clones, with 90% to 95% occurring only once. The source material was blood. The receptors were sampled from a man younger than 35 in good health.

The rearrangement joins TRBV29-1 to TRBJ2-7, with 11 positions matching TRBD2. Trimming took 3 bases from V and 4 from J; bases not matched to a gene: 5. The CDR3 sequence is 14 residues long. Germline V lookup: CDR1 SQVTM, CDR2 ANQGSEA. CDR3 sequence reads: CSVELAGGRYEQYF. CDR3 nucleotides: TGCAGCGTTGAGTTAGCGGGAGGGAGGTACGAGCAGTACTTC.

V gene TRBV5-4 combines with J gene TRBJ2-7, with D possibly matching TRBD1 (5 bases). The ends were cut back, 0 bases at V and 6 bases at J, with 7 bases in the middle. Per the germline V gene, CDR1 is SGHNT and CDR2 is YYREEE (reference sequence). The CDR3 spans 12 residues. The CDR3 is CASSLGQSEQYF. As DNA, the CDR3 is TGTGCCAGCAGCTTGGGACAGAGCGAGCAGTACTTC.

The V and J genes are TRBV27 and TRBJ1-5, with unresolved D. V gave up 2 bases and J gave up 1 base, with 9 bases separating them. Germline V gives CDR1 MNHEY, CDR2 SMNVEV (reference sequence). This CDR3 contains 15 residues. Here the CDR3 reads CASSLASGSNQPQHF. Here the CDR3 DNA reads TGTGCCAGCAGTTTAGCTTCGGGAAGCAATCAGCCCCAGCATTTT.

J is TRBJ1-1 and V is TRBV5-6; possibly TRBD1 for D (6 bases). Germline lookup yields CDR1 SGHDT and CDR2 YYEEEE. Trimming cost V 6 bases and J 3 bases, with 18 bases left between them. CDR3 length equals 15 residues. CDR3 sequence: CASTNRAGDHTEAFF. CDR3 DNA: TGTGCCAGCACCAACAGGGCGGGGGACCACACTGAAGCTTTCTTT.

The chain joins TRBV6-5 to TRBJ2-1; possibly TRBD2 for D (5 bases). The CDR3 runs 13 residues. The germline CDR1 and CDR2 sequences are MNHEY and SVGAGI. Trimming shortened V by 0 bases and J by 14 bases, and 14 bases separated the two germline ends. The CDR3 bases are TGTGCCAGCAGTTACTCAGAGCGGAGCCCCGAGTTCTTC. Its translation is CASSYSERSPEFF.

The chain is built from TRBV29-1 and TRBJ2-1, with D hard to call. The CDR3 loop spans 12 amino acids. The germline V and J ends were trimmed by 4 bases and 4 bases, with 8 bases remaining between them. The germline CDR1 and CDR2 sequences are SQVTM and ANQGSEA. CDR3 loop: CSVVGRYNEQFF. Here the CDR3 DNA reads TGCAGCGTTGTCGGCAGGTACAATGAGCAGTTCTTC.

This CDR3 is CASSRDSGTNYGYTF. The CDR3 bases are TGTGCCAGCAGCCGGGACAGCGGTACTAACTATGGCTACACCTTC. The chain recombines TRBV7-8 with TRBJ1-2; 7 nucleotides line up with TRBD1. Germline trimming cut 5 bases from V and 0 bases from J; bases unmatched to any gene: 6. This CDR3 is 15 amino acids long. Germline V gives CDR1 SGHVS, CDR2 FQNEAQ. The variable domain in full, completed from reference TRBV7-8 and TRBJ1-2, reads GAGVSQSPRYKVAKRGQDVALRCDPISGHVSLFWYQQALGQGPEFLTYFQNEAQLDKSGLPSDRFFAERPEGSVSTLKIQRTQQEDSAVYLCASSRDSGTNYGYTFGSGTRLTVV.

The chain couples TRBV15 to TRBJ1-1; D call uncertain. This CDR3 has 15 amino acids. Germline assignment: CDR1 LNHNV and CDR2 YYDKDF (reference sequence). V was cut by 1 base and J by 2 bases, with 11 bases left in between. The DNA for the CDR3 is TGTGCCACCAGCAGAGGGGTGCGGGGTAACACTGAAGCTTTCTTT. It encodes CATSRGVRGNTEAFF.

The chain couples TRBV2 to TRBJ1-4, with D hard to call. The CDR3 extends over 14 amino acids. CDR1 and CDR2 (germline): SNHLY, FYNNEI. V dropped 3 bases and J dropped 0 bases, with 5 bases sitting between them. The CDR3 reads CASSDHATNEKLFF. The CDR3 nucleotides read TGTGCCAGCAGTGACCATGCAACTAATGAAAAACTGTTTTTT. Full variable domain (outside the CDR3, taken from reference TRBV2 and TRBJ1-4): EPEVTQTPSHQVTQMGQEVILRCVPISNHLYFYWYRQILGQKVEFLVSFYNNEISEKSEIFDDQFSVERPDGSNFTLKIRSTKLEDSAMYFCASSDHATNEKLFFGSGTQLSVL.

The V and J genes are TRBV5-1 and TRBJ2-5; D is unclear. With 0 bases removed from V and 5 bases from J, the gap between germline ends came to 5 bases. The CDR3 is 12 amino acids. CDR1 is SGHRS, CDR2 YFSETQ, per germline. This CDR3 is CASSLEWETQYF. CDR3 nucleotide sequence: TGCGCCAGCAGCTTGGAGTGGGAGACCCAGTACTTC.

The rearrangement joins TRBV5-6 to TRBJ2-1; 10 positions agree with TRBD1. V was clipped by 4 bases and J by 6 bases; unmatched bases: 7. Looked up from germline, CDR1 is SGHDT and CDR2 is YYEEEE. There are 15 residues in the CDR3. CDR3 region: CASSRGQGIGNEQFF. In DNA, the CDR3 is TGTGCCAGCAGCCGGGGACAGGGGATTGGCAATGAGCAGTTCTTC. Together with reference TRBV5-6 and TRBJ2-1, the CDR3 gives the full variable domain: DAGVTQSPTHLIKTRGQQVTLRCSPKSGHDTVSWYQQALGQGPQFIFQYYEEEERQRGNFPDRFSGHQFPNYSSELNVNALLLGDSALYLCASSRGQGIGNEQFFGPGTRLTVL.

V gene TRBV6-4 combines with J gene TRBJ1-1; D is unclear. CDR3 length: 12 residues. From germline, CDR1 is MRHNA and CDR2 SNTAGT. The V end was cut by 6 bases, the J end by 5 bases, with 10 bases between. CDR3 region: CASRNYGTEAFF. The CDR3 DNA sequence: TGTGCCAGCAGGAACTACGGAACTGAAGCTTTCTTT.

The chain links TRBV19 to TRBJ1-2; 7 bases are a match to TRBD1. CDR3 length: 14 residues. V lost 3 bases to trimming and J lost 0 bases; unmatched junction nucleotides: 1. CDR1 LNHDA and CDR2 SQIVND come from the germline V gene (reference sequence). The CDR3 DNA reads TGTGCCAGTAGTATTGGGACAGCTAACTATGGCTACACCTTC. Its protein product is CASSIGTANYGYTF. The full variable domain, rest sourced from reference TRBV19 and TRBJ1-2, is DGGITQSPKYLFRKEGQNVTLSCEQNLNHDAMYWYRQDPGQGLRLIYYSQIVNDFQKGDIAEGYSVSREKKESFPLTVTSAQKNPTAFYLCASSIGTANYGYTFGSGTRLTVV.

The chain is built from TRBV6-1 and TRBJ1-5; 9 nucleotides align to TRBD1. This CDR3 region has 15 residues. J gave up 5 bases and V 3 bases, and 5 bases lay outside the gene matches. Per the germline V gene, CDR1 is MNHNS and CDR2 is SASEGT. The CDR3 DNA follows: TGTGCCAGCAGTGAGGGACAGGGTACGTATCAGCCCCAGCATTTT. It codes for CASSEGQGTYQPQHF.

This sequence joins TRBV15 and TRBJ1-1; unclear D gene. The V gene lost 2 bases and the J gene lost 2 bases, with 6 bases spanning the gap. From germline, CDR1 is LNHNV and CDR2 YYDKDF (reference sequence). The CDR3 runs 13 residues. The CDR3 DNA sequence: TGTGCCACCAGCAGACACAGAAACACTGAAGCTTTCTTT. Protein sequence: CATSRHRNTEAFF.

This clone was seen only once. CDR3 DNA: TGTGCCAGAAGCTTTCCCACGGGACTAGAGCCACTAACCAACAATGAGCAGTTCTTC. The encoded protein is CARSFPTGLEPLTNNEQFF. The genes are TRBV5-3 and TRBJ2-1; TRBD2 agrees at 8 bases. TRBV5-3 carries the ORF label, with uncertain function. V dropped 2 bases and J dropped 5; count of bases not matched to a gene: 18. The CDR3 contains 19 residues.

V gene TRBV3-1 (or the pseudogene TRBV3-2) combines with J gene TRBJ1-2; D not resolved. This CDR3 contains 15 residues. The V gene lost 0 bases and the J gene lost 2 bases, with 10 bases spanning the gap. Germline CDR1 and CDR2: LGHDT and YNNKEL (reference sequence). CDR3 coding DNA: TGTGCCAGCAGCCAAGATGCCGGCAGAAACTATGGCTACACCTTC. It translates to CASSQDAGRNYGYTF.

J is TRBJ2-7 and V is TRBV5-6; D is uncertain. The CDR3 is 12 amino acids. V lost 3 bases and J lost 5, with 9 bases in between. Germline V gene sequence: CDR1 SGHDT, CDR2 YYEEEE. The CDR3 spells CASSSLGNEQYF. The CDR3 DNA follows: TGTGCCAGCAGCTCATTGGGAAACGAGCAGTACTTC.

The chain links TRBV18 to TRBJ1-1; the D is unclear. Germline CDR1 and CDR2: KGHSH and LQKENI. Trimming stripped 6 bases from V and 12 bases from J, with 20 bases between. This CDR3 is 13 amino acids long. The CDR3 nucleotides are TGTGCCAGCTCCCTTACATTAGGGTCGAAAACTTTCTTT. It codes for CASSLTLGSKTFF.

The V gene is TRBV4-1, the J gene TRBJ2-7; TRBD1 agrees at 7 bases. The ends lost 2 bases at V and 7 bases at J; junction bases unmatched: 11. The length of the CDR3 is 15 residues. The germline V gene has CDR1 MGHRA and CDR2 YSYEKL. The CDR3 here is CASSQLGTAPTEQYF. The CDR3, as DNA: TGCGCCAGCAGCCAACTGGGGACAGCACCAACGGAGCAGTACTTC.